The 25 T cell receptor beta chains in this list originate from one sample, sequenced in a study of blood T cell repertoires in COVID-19. The assay was immunoSEQ multiplex PCR, and TCRdb's table has in-frame clones only and misses some. Of approximately 70,000 clones listed, 80% to 95% were seen once; the top ten hold over 10%. Sequencing was done on a sample of peripheral blood. The receptors were gathered from a human donor with active COVID-19. The donor label of this sample is uncertain.

The table lists this clone with a count of one. This chain joins TRBV14 and TRBJ2-5; D gene unclear. Germline CDR1 is SGHDN and CDR2 is FVKESK. This CDR3 is 12 amino acids long. Deletions cut 4 bases from V and 5 bases from J, with 8 bases between. DNA for the CDR3: TGTGCCAGCAGCCTCGTCCCCGAGACCCAGTACTTC. It codes for CASSLVPETQYF.

The chain has TRBV5-6 and TRBJ1-2; weak D call: TRBD1 (5 bases). V was shortened by 1 base and J by 4 bases, with 14 bases between the two germline ends. The CDR3 sequence is 15 residues long. The germline gives CDR1 SGHDT, CDR2 YYEEEE. The CDR3 DNA reads TGTGCCAGCAGCTTGACCCGCGGGGGTTCCTATGGCTACACCTTC. This sequence encodes CASSLTRGGSYGYTF.

The V and J genes are TRBV9 and TRBJ2-6, with 8 bases fitting TRBD1. This CDR3 has 17 amino acids. Trimming cost V 4 bases and J 2 bases; bases outside gene matches: 8. Germline V gene lookup returns CDR1 SGDLS and CDR2 YYNGEE. The CDR3 DNA reads TGTGCCAGCAGCCTAGGGACAGGTCAAGCTGGGGCCAACGTCCTGACTTTC. Its protein is CASSLGTGQAGANVLTF.

The chain employs TRBV9 and TRBJ1-1; the D is unclear. With 4 bases removed from V and 2 bases from J, the gap between germline ends came to 18 bases. Germline V lookup: CDR1 SGDLS, CDR2 YYNGEE. The CDR3 is 16 amino acids. The CDR3 nucleotides read TGTGCCAGCAGCCCCCCCGCGCGAGGGTTTAACACTGAAGCTTTCTTT. This encodes CASSPPARGFNTEAFF.

This chain connects TRBV6-2 or TRBV6-3 to TRBJ2-7, with 8 bases lining up with TRBD2. Germline CDR1 MNHEY, CDR2 SVGEGT. The CDR3 runs 14 residues. V lost 2 bases, J lost 5 bases, and 5 bases stayed unmatched. For the CDR3, the DNA is TGTGCCAGCAGTTACCCGGGGGGGCGGAACGAGCAGTACTTC. Translated: CASSYPGGRNEQYF.

This sequence joins TRBV6-1 and TRBJ1-3; D is ambiguous. V lost 4 bases, J lost 0 bases, and 16 bases lay in between. Looked up from germline, CDR1 is MNHNS and CDR2 is SASEGT. This CDR3 contains 17 residues. CDR3 amino acids: CASSVHGQLDSGNTIYF. The CDR3 DNA reads TGTGCCAGCAGTGTCCATGGGCAGTTGGACTCTGGAAACACCATATATTTT.

The V call is TRBV5-6, the J call TRBJ1-5; D remains ambiguous. V was clipped by 3 bases and J by 2 bases, with 9 bases between them. This CDR3 contains 14 residues. Germline values: CDR1 SGHDT, CDR2 YYEEEE. DNA of the CDR3: TGTGCCAGCAGCTCCGGGATGGGCAATCAGCCCCAGCATTTT. Protein sequence: CASSSGMGNQPQHF. The complete variable domain, with remaining parts taken from reference TRBV5-6 and TRBJ1-5, reads DAGVTQSPTHLIKTRGQQVTLRCSPKSGHDTVSWYQQALGQGPQFIFQYYEEEERQRGNFPDRFSGHQFPNYSSELNVNALLLGDSALYLCASSSGMGNQPQHFGDGTRLSIL.

The chain is built from TRBV6-5 and TRBJ2-7, with TRBD1 as a possible D gene (6 bases). The V gene lost 0 bases and the J gene lost 1 base, with 10 bases spanning the gap. Germline values: CDR1 MNHEY, CDR2 SVGAGI. This CDR3 has 15 residues. The CDR3 bases are TGTGCCAGCAGTTACTCAGCAGGGGCTTCCTACGAGCAGTACTTC. Translation: CASSYSAGASYEQYF.

This chain joins TRBV19 and TRBJ1-1; 9 bases line up with TRBD1. This CDR3 is built from 13 residues. CDR1 is LNHDA and CDR2 is SQIVND in the germline V gene (reference sequence). V trimming: 10 bases; J trimming: 4 bases; junction bases outside the gene matches: 7. Here the CDR3 reads CATLRDRATEAFF. The CDR3, as DNA: TGTGCCACCCTGAGGGACAGGGCCACTGAAGCTTTCTTT.

This clone was observed a single time. The chain recombines TRBV7-8 with TRBJ2-1; 14 bases fit TRBD2. This CDR3 contains 16 residues. J was trimmed by 7 bases and V by 4 bases; bases with no gene match: 6. Looked up from germline, CDR1 is SGHVS and CDR2 is FQNEAQ. CDR3 sequence reads: CASSSWGLAGVNEQFF. The CDR3 DNA sequence: TGTGCCAGCAGCTCTTGGGGACTAGCGGGAGTTAATGAGCAGTTCTTC.

The chain links TRBV5-1 to TRBJ2-1; perhaps TRBD2 as D (6 bases). The CDR3 is 14 residues long. Per germline, CDR1 SGHRS and CDR2 YFSETQ. V gave up 9 bases and J gave up 4 bases, with 17 bases separating them. In nucleotides, the CDR3 is TGCGCCACCCAAGCCGGGACTGGTTACAATGAGCAGTTCTTC. Translated: CATQAGTGYNEQFF.

The rearrangement links TRBV28 to TRBJ1-4; TRBD1 aligns across 9 bases. The CDR3 runs 15 residues. Germline-derived CDR1 and CDR2 are MDHEN and SYDVKM. V shed 8 bases and J 7 bases; nucleotides not matched to a gene: 11. The CDR3 reads CASSHGGQGTEKLFF. Written as DNA, the CDR3 is TGTGCCAGCTCCCACGGAGGACAGGGGACTGAAAAACTGTTTTTT.

The chain is built from TRBV6-6 and TRBJ2-2; D gene uncertain. Trimming left V 4 bases short and J 6 bases short, with 15 bases between. The CDR3 has 15 residues. Germline V gene lookup returns CDR1 MNHNY and CDR2 SVGAGI (reference sequence). CDR3 protein: CASSFAGPIPGELFF. Here the CDR3 DNA reads TGTGCCAGCAGTTTCGCAGGTCCCATCCCCGGGGAGCTGTTTTTT.

The genes are TRBV21-1 and TRBJ2-7; TRBD2 is the table's D call, not checked against the DNA. TRBV21-1 is a documented pseudogene. The CDR3 runs 18 residues. For the CDR3, the DNA is TGTGCCAGCAGCAAAAGGGGTTTGGCACTAGCGAAGACCTACGAGCAGTACTTC. Protein sequence: CASSKRGLALAKTYEQYF.

The sample holds one count of this clone. The J gene is TRBJ2-5, the V gene TRBV7-6; 8 nucleotides align to TRBD2. CDR3 size: 14 residues. V lost 5 bases and J lost 5; bases outside the gene matches: 7. Germline CDR1 reads SGHVS; CDR2 reads FNYEAQ. CDR3: CASSQAGGPETQYF. CDR3 bases: TGTGCCAGCAGCCAGGCGGGGGGTCCGGAGACCCAGTACTTC. Drawing the rest from reference TRBV7-6 and TRBJ2-5, the complete variable domain is GAGVSQSPRYKVTKRGQDVALRCDPISGHVSLYWYRQALGQGPEFLTYFNYEAQQDKSGLPNDRFSAERPEGSISTLTIQRTEQRDSAMYRCASSQAGGPETQYFGPGTRLLVL.

The gene calls are TRBV29-1 and TRBJ2-7; 9 bases agree with TRBD1. J gave up 5 bases and V 5 bases, and 4 bases lay outside the gene matches. There are 12 residues in the CDR3. The germline gives CDR1 SQVTM, CDR2 ANQGSEA. CDR3 region: CSVSRTGDEQYF. The CDR3 region has the DNA TGCAGCGTTTCGAGGACAGGGGACGAGCAGTACTTC.

CDR3 amino acids: CASRPGLAGGSYNEQFF. The DNA for the CDR3 is TGTGCCAGCAGGCCGGGACTAGCGGGAGGATCCTACAATGAGCAGTTCTTC. This chain links TRBV2 with TRBJ2-1; 15 nucleotides line up with TRBD2. This CDR3 comprises 17 residues. Germline assignment: CDR1 SNHLY and CDR2 FYNNEI. V trimming: 6 bases; J trimming: 1 base; junction bases outside the gene matches: 4.

The rearrangement uses TRBV19 and TRBJ2-7; D gene ambiguous. Trimming took 2 bases from V and 3 from J, leaving 11 bases between them. Germline assignment: CDR1 LNHDA and CDR2 SQIVND (reference sequence). The CDR3 spans 14 residues. The CDR3 DNA reads TGTGCCAGTAGTATAATTTACAGCCACTACGAGCAGTACTTC. Its protein is CASSIIYSHYEQYF.

The chain combines TRBV28 with TRBJ2-7; 12 bases fit TRBD2. This CDR3 is built from 18 residues. The ends lost 3 bases at V and 0 bases at J; junction bases unmatched: 9. The germline gives CDR1 MDHEN, CDR2 SYDVKM. The CDR3 loop is CASSFLASGRGSSYEQYF. The CDR3 DNA reads TGTGCCAGCAGTTTTTTAGCTAGCGGGAGGGGGAGCTCCTACGAGCAGTACTTC.

V usage is TRBV7-3 and J usage is TRBJ2-3; 8 bases match TRBD2. The junction had 4 bases not matched to a gene; V was cut back by 1 base and J by 4 bases. This CDR3 region has 15 residues. Germline V CDR1 and CDR2: SGHTA, FQGTGA. In DNA, the CDR3 is TGTGCCAGCAGCTTAAGCGGCGGGAGGTCAGATACGCAGTATTTT. Translation gives CASSLSGGRSDTQYF.

V gene TRBV29-1 combines with J gene TRBJ1-1, with 9 bases fitting TRBD1. V was pared by 0 bases and J by 4 bases, with 9 bases of the junction left unmatched. Germline V gene data show CDR1 as SQVTM and CDR2 as ANQGSEA. The CDR3 has 16 amino acids. The DNA for the CDR3 is TGCAGCGTTGAAGATAAGGGACAGGGTGGGAGCACTGAAGCTTTCTTT. As protein: CSVEDKGQGGSTEAFF.

The genes are TRBV6-5 and TRBJ1-2; D is perhaps TRBD1 (5 bases). Trimming removed 8 bases at V and 2 bases at J, with 18 bases between. Per the germline V gene, CDR1 is MNHEY and CDR2 is SVGAGI. The CDR3 is 15 amino acids. The DNA for the CDR3 is TGTGCCAGCGCCACCCTCCACCAGGGAAACTATGGCTACACCTTC. Translating it yields CASATLHQGNYGYTF.

This clone was recorded only once. The rearrangement links TRBV18 to TRBJ2-7; D may be TRBD2 (6 bases). In germline, CDR1 is KGHSH, CDR2 LQKENI. CDR3 length: 16 amino acids. V lost 6 bases, J lost 3 bases, and 21 bases lay in between. The CDR3 nucleotides read TGTGCCAGCTCCCCCGTGGATGTGGGACTTAACTACGAGCAGTACTTC. Its protein is CASSPVDVGLNYEQYF.

The CDR3 spells CATNGLPTDTQYF. The DNA for the CDR3 is TGTGCCACCAATGGACTCCCCACAGATACGCAGTATTTT. This chain connects TRBV28 to TRBJ2-3; TRBD2 might be the D (5 bases). V lost 10 bases, J lost 2 bases, and 13 bases lay in between. The CDR3 extends over 13 amino acids. Per the germline V gene, CDR1 is MDHEN and CDR2 is SYDVKM.

This CDR3 is CASSSGQLWTEAFF. The CDR3 coding sequence is TGCGCCAGCAGCTCAGGACAGCTTTGGACTGAAGCTTTCTTT. V and J are TRBV5-1 and TRBJ1-1; D is possibly TRBD1 (6 bases). Germline V gene lookup returns CDR1 SGHRS and CDR2 YFSETQ. This CDR3 region has 14 residues. Trimming took off 3 bases at V and 5 bases at J, with 14 bases between the two ends.